The T cell receptor beta chain under discussion was sequenced for a study of cytomegalovirus exposure and HLA in healthy donors (dated by TCRdb to between 2016 and 2019). Study-wide context: In an earlier analysis of under 750 of the donors, around 300 Gb of sequence data and 120 million or so unique TCR beta sequences from about 190 million T cells were reported. An early release covering some 640 HLA-typed donors comprised roughly 300 gigabases of sequencing data and some 79 million unique TCR sequences. Among the roughly 400 genotyped donors, approximately 76% belonged to the genetic ancestry cluster associated with self-reported Caucasian donors. The study was designed to test whether signatures of past pathogen exposure could be identified by cataloging public T cell receptors. The T cell repertoires of about 700 subjects were profiled by immunosequencing and related to cytomegalovirus serostatus. Along with the approximately 620-subject first cohort, a separate validation cohort of over a hundred different subjects was used. To predict cytomegalovirus infection status, the study combined high-throughput TCR immunosequencing, statistical association of individual TCRs with disease status, and machine learning. A later analysis re-analyzed previously published TCR beta repertoires from 500 to 700 donors and added high-resolution HLA genotyping to study TCR occurrence patterns. Rather than using new phenotypic data, the later analysis identified candidate immune exposures from TCR beta sequences and from how often those sequences occurred across donors. An earlier analysis of 500 to 650 of the donors applied high-throughput TCR beta sequencing to assess whether each TCR beta V gene segment acted as functional or pseudogenic. Donor age, sex, ethnicity and CMV serostatus were compiled together with the repertoire data. In a later genetic analysis, genome-wide SNP genotypes for about three fifths of the roughly 670 donors were used, and that subset was treated as a discovery cohort. All discovery cohort repertoires had been generated using a single sequencing platform. HLA typing covered class I and class II loci at four-digit resolution. Typing coverage varied by locus: roughly 629-640 donors for A, B, C, DRB1 and DQB1; about 520 for DQA1; over 600 for DPA1; around 490 for DPB1. About 5 DR-DQ haplotypes were handled as single units for association and clustering, since linkage in the cohort was strong. Among roughly 400 genotyped donors of the cohort, an average of approximately 240,000 unique TCR beta nucleotide sequences was sequenced per donor, of which approximately 18% were non-productive. Study-level results and caveats: Compared with equally common non-associated chains, HLA-associated TCR beta chains in a later analysis were more clonally expanded and had lower generation probabilities. Correlated functional status among segregating V segments might be attributable to linkage disequilibrium, but an unknown experimental factor could not be ruled out. In vitro tests confirmed that a few of the cytomegalovirus-associated TCR beta chains recognize cytomegalovirus antigens. While some public TCRs were present in many individuals, most TCR sequences turned up only very rarely across donors. Strong co-occurrence of HLA alleles, especially DR and DQ, made assigning TCR associations to individual alleles difficult. The classifier was reported to diagnose cytomegalovirus status with high specificity and sensitivity in both the original cohort and the validation cohort. In a later analysis, several top co-occurrence clusters were reported to appear linked to parvovirus B19, influenza, CMV and Epstein-Barr virus. Because counts were too low, 15 to 20 rarely observed V segments, including chromosome 9 orphons, were left out of the earlier analysis of approximately 580 of the donors. According to a later analysis, TCR association rates differed among HLA loci, with DRB1 alleles showing the most associated TCRs and HLA-C alleles showing the fewest. The cohort was sequenced for TCR beta chains only, and without alpha or paired-chain data the features that could be detected were limited. In an earlier analysis of approximately 590 of the donors, most TCR beta V segments appeared in productive rearrangements about 90% or about 30% of the time, broadly matching IMGT annotations. Roughly uniform sequencing depth across donors was assumed in presence/absence analyses, although this assumption may not hold. A later genetic analysis associated a missense DCLRE1C variant with V-gene and J-gene trimming of TCR beta chains, and an independent cohort replicated the association. Compared with the roughly 710-donor mean, donors in an Asian-associated ancestry cluster had fewer N-insertions in productive TCRs, according to a later genetic analysis. For the cohort, immune exposure information was limited to CMV serostatus. In a later analysis, some 18,000 TCR beta sequences were associated with specific HLA alleles at a false discovery rate of 0.05. A further reported finding was that TCR beta sequences accurately predicted the HLA-A and HLA-B alleles for most subjects in the first cohort. A cluster of highly shared sequence variants was judged likely to be a technical artifact of the sequencing pipeline. Because the 87-base-pair reads could not distinguish some IMGT-functional V segments, including TRBV6-2 and TRBV6-3, those segments were excluded. According to a later analysis, most CMV-associated TCR beta chains appeared to be HLA-restricted, and the HLA associations seemed to be driven largely by CMV exposure. The study gave a list of 150 to 200 TCR beta chains associated with cytomegalovirus. Because HLA typing was missing for some donors at each locus, association tests included only the typed subset. The authors suggested that the approach could potentially be extended to other disease states and immunological phenotypes.

The germline V gene (reference sequence) gives CDR1 as SEHNR and CDR2 as FQNEAQ. Trimming costs V 4 bases and J 6 bases, and their ends lie 18 bases apart. The CDR3 contains 15 residues, cysteine and phenylalanine counted. CDR3 DNA is the only sequence kept; it has 45 bases, read in frame from the first base. Turning to this clone: What this receptor recognizes is not known. Base qualities are not at hand, and no much larger clone is one base apart.

Receptors were amplified or captured by the immunoSEQ multiplex PCR assay. The multiplex PCR relied on a mix of 60 forward primers for TCR Vbeta segments and 13 reverse primers for TCR Jbeta segments. Amplification of the CDR3 region of rearranged TCR beta genes was performed with a multiplex PCR assay on genomic DNA. The Illumina HiSeq System was used to sequence the amplified TCR beta libraries as 87-base-pair reads. Per the original workflow: In a later analysis, 77 million or so unique TCR beta chains were counted across the roughly 670 repertoires, and approximately 9.9 million of these chains were shared by at least two donors. To remove PCR and sequencing errors, raw reads were error-corrected and collapsed into unique sequences using a nearest-neighbor algorithm that merged closely related sequences. V, D and J gene segments were assigned by aligning CDR3 sequences to IMGT reference sequences. Each retained sequence needed at least a six-nucleotide match to both a V gene segment and a J gene segment. A rearrangement counted as productive if the CDR3 had no stop codons and remained in frame with V and J, and every other rearrangement counted as non-productive. CDR3 was defined according to IMGT convention as the region running from the second conserved V-encoded cysteine to the conserved J-encoded phenylalanine. The earlier analysis of more than 450 of the donors excluded sequences that lacked an unambiguous match to a single V gene segment. In an earlier analysis of 587 of the donors, V segments were called functional above 56.7% productive rearrangements and were called segregating when the between-donor standard deviation exceeded 5%. A statistical classification framework was developed to diagnose cytomegalovirus status using the catalog of TCR beta chain sequences. In a later analysis, V and J genes were assigned by comparing TCR nucleotide sequences against IMGT/GENE-DB human TR gene sequences. In a later analysis, CDR3 sequences and most-parsimonious VDJ recombination scenarios were assigned using the TCRdist pipeline. In a later analysis, every TCR beta chain was defined by the combination of its CDR3 amino acid sequence and its V-gene family, and reads without a unique V-gene family were dropped. A later analysis removed 500 to 600 highly shared, low-generation-probability nucleotide sequences to deal with suspected cross-contamination and a sequencing artifact. In a later analysis, a clonal expansion index was calculated for each public chain from normalized within-repertoire ranks of inferred template counts. Generation probabilities in a later analysis came from a VDJ recombination model fitted to out-of-frame rearrangements, and those results were checked against IGoR. Hypergeometric tests were used in a later analysis to score TCR-TCR, TCR-HLA and TCR-CMV co-occurrence, with a repertoire-size bias correction applied to the TCR pairs. A later analysis estimated false discovery rates by permuting HLA or CMV assignments 20 times. In a later analysis, co-occurring TCRs were grouped using DBSCAN, with TCRdist sequence similarity added in when clustering inside HLA-allele-positive subsets. Repertoires with fewer than 30,000 or more than 120,000 public chains, plus five repertoires with anomalous nucleotide sharing, were excluded from co-occurrence clustering. What TCRdb holds here is the immuneACCESS table cut down to in-frame rearrangements. Part of the clones is not present; checked against another copy, under half of the missing clones reflect an unresolved V gene, and the others are unexplained. The V and J calls and clone size were taken over from that table, and D and trimming were inferred from the DNA. The sample table records some 120,000 clones; roughly two thirds of these occur just once. Clones ranked in the top ten supply 1.5% to 2% of the sample.

In total, 666 healthy bone marrow donors made up the cohort. At the time of sampling, all cohort members were nominally healthy, though unrecorded immune exposures were likely present. The donor tested CMV seropositive, placing the donor among the roughly 270 seropositive members of the cohort. Every donor gave a peripheral blood sample, and the peripheral blood mononuclear cells from that sample were used for TCR beta sequencing. Genomic DNA was extracted from the blood cell samples with the Qiagen DNeasy Blood Extraction Kit. The receptor chain draws on TRBV7-9 and TRBJ1-1; the D gene is possibly TRBD1, with 6 bases matching. This clonotype was obtained from a young man in good health and CMV-seropositive. The sample comprised PBMCs. The encoded CDR3 is CASSSHNANRAEAFF. The DNA reads as follows: TGTGCCAGCAGCTCCCATAATGCAAACAGGGCTGAAGCTTTCTTT.